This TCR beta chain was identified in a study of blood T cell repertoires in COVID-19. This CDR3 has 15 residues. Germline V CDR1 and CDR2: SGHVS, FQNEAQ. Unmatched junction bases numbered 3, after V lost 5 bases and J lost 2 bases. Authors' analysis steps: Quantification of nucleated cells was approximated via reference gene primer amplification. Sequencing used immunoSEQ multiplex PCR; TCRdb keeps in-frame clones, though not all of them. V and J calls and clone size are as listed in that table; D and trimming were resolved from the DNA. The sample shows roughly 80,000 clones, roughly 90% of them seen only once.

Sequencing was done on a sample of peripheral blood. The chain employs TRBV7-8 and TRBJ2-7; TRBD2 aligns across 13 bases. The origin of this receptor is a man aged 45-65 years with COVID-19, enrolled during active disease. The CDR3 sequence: CASSALAGGTYEQYF. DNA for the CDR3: TGTGCCAGCAGCGCACTAGCGGGAGGGACCTACGAGCAGTACTTC.